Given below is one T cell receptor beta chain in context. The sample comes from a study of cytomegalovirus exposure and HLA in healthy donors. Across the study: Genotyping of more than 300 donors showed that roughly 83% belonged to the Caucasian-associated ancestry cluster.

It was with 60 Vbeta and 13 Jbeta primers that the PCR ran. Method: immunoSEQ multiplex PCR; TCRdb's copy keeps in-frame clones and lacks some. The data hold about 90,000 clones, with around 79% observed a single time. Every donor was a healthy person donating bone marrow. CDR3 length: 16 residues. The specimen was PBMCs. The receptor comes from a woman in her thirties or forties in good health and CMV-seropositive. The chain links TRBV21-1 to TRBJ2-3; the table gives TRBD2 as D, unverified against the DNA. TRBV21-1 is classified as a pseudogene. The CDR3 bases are TGTGCCAGGACACCGCGGGGGGAAGTTCGCACAGATACGCAGTATTTT. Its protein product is CARTPRGEVRTDTQYF.